These 29 T cell receptor beta chains came from one sample sequenced in a study of OX40 agonist ivuxolimab in advanced cancers. Using immunoSEQ multiplex PCR, the repertoire was profiled, and TCRdb retains in-frame clones only, with some absent. The repertoire consists of over 60,000 clones, with around 84% occurring once and the leading ten covering roughly 6.3%. This specimen was CD4+ or CD8+ T cells sorted from blood, taken in a trial of the OX40 agonist ivuxolimab. These receptors were taken from an adult with an advanced solid tumor such as melanoma, head and neck, liver or kidney cancer.

J is TRBJ2-4 and V is TRBV19, with D perhaps given as TRBD1 or TRBD2 (6 bases each). Germline V gives CDR1 LNHDA, CDR2 SQIVND (reference sequence). Trimming pared 1 base from V and 6 bases from J, leaving 13 bases between. The CDR3 has 15 amino acids. The CDR3 here is CASSIGGTNINIQYF. In DNA, the CDR3 is TGTGCCAGTAGTATAGGCGGGACAAACATAAACATTCAGTACTTC.

The table lists this clone with a few counts. The rearrangement uses TRBV6-5 and TRBJ1-4, with D unclear. V was trimmed by 2 bases and J by 8 bases, leaving 12 bases between them. This CDR3 comprises 14 residues. From germline, CDR1 is MNHEY and CDR2 SVGAGI. In nucleotides, the CDR3 is TGTGCCAGCAGTTACCGGGAGGATGGCGAAAAACTGTTTTTT. It codes for CASSYREDGEKLFF.

The chain employs TRBV6-4 and TRBJ1-2; 9 bases fit TRBD1. V lost 0 bases, J lost 7 bases, and 3 bases stayed unmatched. Germline CDR1 and CDR2: MRHNA and SNTAGT. This CDR3 spans 14 amino acids. The CDR3 sequence is CASSDSQGAGGYTF. The CDR3 DNA reads as TGTGCCAGCAGTGACTCACAGGGGGCTGGTGGCTACACCTTC.

The chain combines TRBV18 with TRBJ2-7, with 11 nucleotides matching TRBD2. The CDR3 sequence is 17 residues long. After removal of 6 bases from V and 5 bases from J, the junction contained 15 bases not matched to a gene. The germline gives CDR1 KGHSH, CDR2 LQKENI. The CDR3 loop is CASSLLAGGPDSHEQYF. The CDR3 DNA follows: TGTGCCAGCTCTCTCTTAGCGGGAGGGCCTGATAGCCACGAGCAGTACTTC.

The chain joins TRBV6-5 to TRBJ2-5; D perhaps matches TRBD2 (6 bases). The CDR3 is 14 residues long. Trimming pared 3 bases from V and 4 bases from J, leaving 12 bases between. The germline V gene encodes CDR1 MNHEY and CDR2 SVGAGI. CDR3 sequence (DNA): TGTGCCAGCAGTTATCTCGGAGGGTTAGAGACCCAGTACTTC. It is translated as CASSYLGGLETQYF.

The rearrangement uses TRBV4-2 and TRBJ2-5, with 9 bases aligning to TRBD1. Germline V gene data show CDR1 as LGHNA and CDR2 as YNFKEQ. The CDR3 has 17 residues. J lost 5 bases, V lost 0 bases, and 10 bases had no gene match. CDR3 region: CASSQDEGQGFGETQYF. The DNA of the CDR3 is TGTGCCAGCAGCCAAGATGAAGGACAGGGGTTTGGGGAGACCCAGTACTTC.

The CDR3: CASSAGGLPGELFF. The CDR3 DNA sequence: TGTGCCAGCAGCGCCGGGGGCTTGCCCGGGGAGCTGTTTTTT. This chain joins TRBV9 and TRBJ2-2; D may match TRBD1 or TRBD2 (6 bases each). V lost 3 bases and J 6 bases, leaving 12 bases between the germline ends. The CDR3 totals 14 residues. CDR1 is SGDLS and CDR2 is YYNGEE in the germline V gene.

The chain has TRBV7-3 and TRBJ2-3; D is unresolved. Germline V gene sequence: CDR1 SGHTA, CDR2 FQGTGA. Trimming took 2 bases from V and 0 from J, leaving 12 bases between them. This CDR3 is 16 amino acids long. CDR3 nucleotide sequence: TGTGCCAGCAGCTTAGGGGTGGGCTCTAGCACAGATACGCAGTATTTT. Translated, it gives CASSLGVGSSTDTQYF.

The chain employs TRBV30 and TRBJ2-1; TRBD2 agrees at 8 bases. Germline V gene lookup returns CDR1 GTSNPN and CDR2 SVGIG (reference sequence). Trimming cost V 7 bases and J 3 bases; bases outside gene matches: 14. The CDR3 sequence is 16 residues long. CDR3 sequence reads: CAYTGYGRAVYNEQFF. The DNA for the CDR3 is TGTGCCTACACAGGGTACGGGAGGGCGGTCTACAATGAGCAGTTCTTC. Supplemented by reference TRBV30 and TRBJ2-1, the full variable domain reads SQTIHQWPATLVQPVGSPLSLECTVEGTSNPNLYWYRQAAGRGLQLLFYSVGIGQISSEVPQNLSASRPQDRQFILSSKKLLLSDSGFYLCAYTGYGRAVYNEQFFGPGTRLTVL.

This rearrangement joins TRBV2 to TRBJ2-7; D perhaps matches TRBD1 (5 bases). Trimming pared 3 bases from V and 7 bases from J, leaving 13 bases between. This CDR3 has 13 amino acids. Per germline, CDR1 SNHLY and CDR2 FYNNEI. The CDR3 nucleotides are TGTGCCAGCAGTGAGTCAGGGATGGGAGAGCAGTACTTC. This translates into CASSESGMGEQYF.

V usage is TRBV2 and J usage is TRBJ2-1, with 11 bases fitting TRBD2. There are 15 residues in the CDR3. The junction had 7 bases not matched to a gene; V was cut back by 8 bases and J by 4 bases. The V gene's germline CDR1 is SNHLY and CDR2 FYNNEI. CDR3 coding DNA: TGTGCCAGCTATTGGGGACTAGCGGCTTACAATGAGCAGTTCTTC. Protein product: CASYWGLAAYNEQFF. The variable domain in full, with the rest retrieved from reference TRBV2 and TRBJ2-1, is EPEVTQTPSHQVTQMGQEVILRCVPISNHLYFYWYRQILGQKVEFLVSFYNNEISEKSEIFDDQFSVERPDGSNFTLKIRSTKLEDSAMYFCASYWGLAAYNEQFFGPGTRLTVL.

The chain joins TRBV5-8 to TRBJ2-3; D might be TRBD1 (5 bases). The CDR3 contains 13 residues. Germline V CDR1 and CDR2: SGHTS, YDEGEE. V lost 0 bases and J 7 bases, leaving 9 bases between the germline ends. The CDR3 region is CASSLGQPNTQYF. The CDR3 DNA reads TGTGCCAGCAGCTTGGGACAGCCCAATACGCAGTATTTT.

Worth noting for this clone: The sample contains more than one DNA sequence encoding this CDR3. The V and J genes are TRBV6-1 and TRBJ1-1; D gene unclear. CDR1 is MNHNS and CDR2 is SASEGT in the germline V gene. V lost 8 bases and J 1 base, leaving 8 bases between the germline ends. CDR3 length: 12 residues. The CDR3 protein is CASGQTNTEAFF. CDR3 nucleotides: TGTGCCAGCGGCCAAACGAACACTGAAGCTTTCTTT.

The table lists this clone with a few counts. The CDR3 loop reads CASSTGVNQPQHF. The CDR3 nucleotides are TGCGCCAGCAGCACGGGGGTAAATCAGCCCCAGCATTTT. This chain connects TRBV5-1 to TRBJ1-5, with D perhaps TRBD1 (5 bases). The ends were cut back, 4 bases at V and 4 bases at J, with 9 bases in the middle. The CDR3 length is 13 residues. Germline-derived CDR1 and CDR2 are SGHRS and YFSETQ.

The gene calls are TRBV7-6 and TRBJ2-1, with D maybe TRBD2 (6 bases). The V gene lost 3 bases and the J gene lost 0 bases, with 18 bases spanning the gap. Germline V gene lookup returns CDR1 SGHVS and CDR2 FNYEAQ. The CDR3 consists of 18 residues. DNA of the CDR3: TGTGCCAGCAGCTTTACTAGCTCCTCTAAGAGCTCCTACAATGAGCAGTTCTTC. Protein sequence: CASSFTSSSKSSYNEQFF.

The chain recombines TRBV28 with TRBJ1-2, with TRBD1 matching 8 bases. Per the germline V gene, CDR1 is MDHEN and CDR2 is SYDVKM. V lost 7 bases and J lost 4; bases outside the gene matches: 14. There are 16 residues in the CDR3. CDR3 nucleotides: TGTGCCAGCATTGATGTTCAGGGGGCCTCGACCTATGGCTACACCTTC. It is translated as CASIDVQGASTYGYTF.

The V call is TRBV5-1, the J call TRBJ1-1, with no clear D. CDR3 length: 13 residues. V shed 2 bases and J shed 1 base, with 6 bases lying between them. Germline CDR1 reads SGHRS; CDR2 reads YFSETQ. CDR3 in DNA: TGCGCCAGCAGCTTCCCCCCGAACACTGAAGCTTTCTTT. It yields the protein CASSFPPNTEAFF.

V and J are TRBV7-9 and TRBJ2-2; 7 bases are a match to TRBD2. The ends lost 5 bases at V and 6 bases at J; junction bases unmatched: 6. The CDR3 has 14 residues. Germline V CDR1 and CDR2: SEHNR, FQNEAQ (reference sequence). For the CDR3, the DNA is TGTGCCAGCAGCCGCGGGGGATCTTCCGGGGAGCTGTTTTTT. The encoded protein is CASSRGGSSGELFF.

The rearrangement uses TRBV19 and TRBJ2-7; 10 nucleotides line up with TRBD2. Germline V gives CDR1 LNHDA, CDR2 SQIVND (reference sequence). V was pared by 4 bases and J by 1 base, with 7 bases of the junction left unmatched. The CDR3 covers 16 residues. The CDR3 is CASSTLAGASSYEQYF. CDR3 in DNA: TGTGCCAGTAGTACCCTAGCGGGGGCCAGTTCCTACGAGCAGTACTTC.

This clone has only a few counts. The chain couples TRBV9 to TRBJ1-2; 9 positions match TRBD1. CDR3 length equals 16 residues. V lost 0 bases to trimming and J lost 0 bases; unmatched junction nucleotides: 3. Germline V gives CDR1 SGDLS, CDR2 YYNGEE. The CDR3 coding sequence is TGTGCCAGCAGCGTAGTCGACAGGGGGACTAACTATGGCTACACCTTC. Translation gives CASSVVDRGTNYGYTF.

This clone was counted between two and nine times. The chain joins TRBV10-3 to TRBJ1-4; D gene unclear. Per the germline V gene, CDR1 is ENHRY and CDR2 is SYGVKD. Trimming took off 0 bases at V and 7 bases at J, with 9 bases between the two ends. CDR3 size: 14 residues. The CDR3 here is CAISESTNGEKLFF. In nucleotides, the CDR3 is TGTGCCATCAGTGAGTCAACTAACGGTGAAAAACTGTTTTTT.

The genes are TRBV10-3 and TRBJ2-5, with 7 nucleotides matching TRBD1. The junction had 0 bases not matched to a gene; V was cut back by 0 bases and J by 2 bases. CDR1 and CDR2 (germline): ENHRY, SYGVKD. The CDR3 runs to 14 residues. CDR3 residues: CAISESGQQETQYF. CDR3 nucleotide sequence: TGTGCCATCAGTGAGTCGGGACAGCAAGAGACCCAGTACTTC.

J is TRBJ2-2 and V is TRBV6-5, with 7 bases identical to TRBD2. Losses at the gene ends were 2 bases for V and 1 base for J; bases not matched to a gene: 4. Germline CDR1 and CDR2: MNHEY and SVGAGI. The CDR3 sequence is 16 residues long. CDR3 nucleotides: TGTGCCAGCAGTTACATGGCTAGCGGGAACACCGGGGAGCTGTTTTTT. Amino acid sequence: CASSYMASGNTGELFF.

The chain recombines TRBV4-2 with TRBJ1-1; D is undetermined. Germline V gives CDR1 LGHNA, CDR2 YNFKEQ. V dropped 0 bases and J dropped 0 bases, with 5 bases sitting between them. There are 14 residues in the CDR3. CDR3 in amino acids: CASSQDPMNTEAFF. CDR3 coding DNA: TGTGCCAGCAGCCAAGACCCTATGAACACTGAAGCTTTCTTT.

The J gene is TRBJ2-7, the V gene TRBV7-9; 8 bases map to TRBD2. Trimming cost V 5 bases and J 1 base; bases outside gene matches: 7. Looked up from germline, CDR1 is SEHNR and CDR2 is FQNEAQ (reference sequence). The CDR3 runs 15 residues. The CDR3 loop is CASSISGMPSYEQYF. CDR3 nucleotide sequence: TGTGCCAGCAGCATTAGCGGGATGCCGTCCTACGAGCAGTACTTC.

The CDR3 sequence: CATNILYTEAFF. The DNA for the CDR3 is TGTGCCACTAACATCCTATACACTGAAGCTTTCTTT. The V and J genes are TRBV2 and TRBJ1-1, with D unresolved. This CDR3 is 12 amino acids long. Looked up from germline, CDR1 is SNHLY and CDR2 is FYNNEI. The V end lost 10 bases, the J end lost 3 bases, and 12 bases lay between the germline ends.

In this sample, this clone turned up a few times. This chain links TRBV30 with TRBJ1-3; D might be TRBD1 (5 bases). Trimming removed 2 bases from V and 2 bases from J, with 10 bases in between. The CDR3 contains 14 residues. The V gene's germline CDR1 is GTSNPN and CDR2 SVGIG (reference sequence). The CDR3 here is CAWSRRGTGNTIYF. The CDR3 nucleotides are TGTGCCTGGAGTCGCCGGGGGACTGGAAACACCATATATTTT. Full variable domain (outside the CDR3, taken from reference TRBV30 and TRBJ1-3): SQTIHQWPATLVQPVGSPLSLECTVEGTSNPNLYWYRQAAGRGLQLLFYSVGIGQISSEVPQNLSASRPQDRQFILSSKKLLLSDSGFYLCAWSRRGTGNTIYFGEGSWLTVV.

The chain has TRBV7-3 and TRBJ2-1; TRBD2 is a possible D gene (6 bases). Trimming took 3 bases from V and 5 from J, leaving 14 bases between them. Germline CDR1 is SGHTA and CDR2 is FQGTGA. The CDR3 consists of 15 residues. As DNA, the CDR3 is TGTGCCAGCAGCTTCCGGGACTCAGAGAACAATGAGCAGTTCTTC. The encoded protein is CASSFRDSENNEQFF.

The V and J genes are TRBV7-2 and TRBJ2-3; 9 positions match TRBD2. Trimming at V came to 2 bases and at J to 0 bases, leaving 9 bases not matched to a gene. The CDR3 length is 18 residues. In germline, CDR1 is SGHTA, CDR2 FQGNSA. The CDR3 spells CASSLLSVAGASTDTQYF. DNA of the CDR3: TGTGCCAGCAGCTTATTGTCGGTAGCGGGGGCTAGCACAGATACGCAGTATTTT.